These 11 T cell receptor beta chains came from one sample sequenced in a study of blood T cell repertoires in COVID-19. TCRdb keeps only in-frame clones here, not all; method: immunoSEQ multiplex PCR. Here the sample spans about 120,000 clones, around 81% being singletons. Sequencing input: peripheral blood. All receptors come from a human donor in a cohort sampled during active COVID-19.

The chain couples TRBV6-6 to TRBJ1-1; 8 bases are a match to TRBD1. This CDR3 is built from 14 residues. Germline V gene data show CDR1 as MNHNY and CDR2 as SVGAGI (reference sequence). V was clipped by 2 bases and J by 10 bases; unmatched bases: 9. The CDR3 DNA follows: TGTGCCAGCAGTTACGAAGGGACAGGCCCAGGAGCTTTCTTT. It encodes CASSYEGTGPGAFF.

The chain carries TRBV11-2 and TRBJ1-2; a possible D gene is TRBD1 (6 bases). Germline-derived CDR1 and CDR2 are SGHAT and FQNNGV. V lost 2 bases and J lost 5, with 21 bases in between. The CDR3 totals 17 residues. The CDR3 reads CASSLSLIGGAGYGYTF. The DNA for the CDR3 is TGTGCCAGCAGCTTAAGCTTGATCGGGGGGGCTGGGTATGGCTACACCTTC.

This clone appeared a few times. The chain combines TRBV28 with TRBJ2-7; 12 bases match TRBD2. V was clipped by 5 bases and J by 5 bases; unmatched bases: 10. This CDR3 has 16 amino acids. Germline V gene lookup returns CDR1 MDHEN and CDR2 SYDVKM. The CDR3 sequence is CASSRTTSGSRNEQYF. CDR3 sequence (DNA): TGTGCCAGCAGTCGAACGACTAGCGGGAGTCGGAACGAGCAGTACTTC. The complete variable domain, with remaining parts taken from reference TRBV28 and TRBJ2-7, reads DVKVTQSSRYLVKRTGEKVFLECVQDMDHENMFWYRQDPGLGLRLIYFSYDVKMKEKGDIPEGYSVSREKKERFSLILESASTNQTSMYLCASSRTTSGSRNEQYFGPGTRLTVT.

The rearrangement links TRBV19 to TRBJ1-3; 9 positions match TRBD1. Per the germline V gene, CDR1 is LNHDA and CDR2 is SQIVND (reference sequence). CDR3 length: 14 residues. The V segment lost 6 bases and the J segment 9 bases; nucleotides outside the gene matches: 9. CDR3 bases: TGTGCCAGTAGCCCGGGACAGGGACAAAGCACCATATATTTT. Translation: CASSPGQGQSTIYF.

This chain links TRBV6-1 with TRBJ1-2; maybe TRBD1 (5 bases). CDR1 is MNHNS and CDR2 is SASEGT in the germline V gene. This CDR3 is built from 15 residues. Trimming took 0 bases from V and 4 from J, leaving 12 bases between them. For the CDR3, the DNA is TGTGCCAGCAGTGAAGCAATGGGGGGATCCTATGGCTACACCTTC. It yields the protein CASSEAMGGSYGYTF.

V is TRBV7-9 and J is TRBJ1-4, with a tentative D call TRBD1 (6 bases). Trimming removed 5 bases from V and 7 bases from J, with 20 bases in between. The length of the CDR3 is 16 residues. CDR1 is SEHNR, CDR2 FQNEAQ, per germline (reference sequence). The CDR3 loop reads CASSGQITGFVEKLFF. CDR3 nucleotide sequence: TGTGCCAGCAGCGGACAGATCACAGGGTTCGTTGAAAAACTGTTTTTT.

This clone appeared a single time. The J gene is TRBJ2-3, the V gene TRBV27; 7 bases match TRBD2. The germline V gene encodes CDR1 MNHEY and CDR2 SMNVEV (reference sequence). J lost 6 bases, V lost 3 bases, and 6 bases had no gene match. This CDR3 spans 14 amino acids. CDR3 region: CASSFGGEGDTQYF. The CDR3 DNA sequence: TGTGCCAGCAGTTTTGGCGGGGAGGGGGATACGCAGTATTTT.

The chain has TRBV2 and TRBJ1-2; D is uncertain. V lost 6 bases, J lost 8 bases, and 16 bases lay in between. The germline V gene encodes CDR1 SNHLY and CDR2 FYNNEI. The CDR3 has 13 amino acids. The CDR3 region is CASSLGEAGGYTF. The CDR3 DNA reads TGTGCCAGCAGCCTAGGAGAGGCTGGGGGCTACACCTTC.

The chain employs TRBV9 and TRBJ2-2; TRBD2 might be the D (6 bases). The germline gives CDR1 SGDLS, CDR2 YYNGEE. This CDR3 region has 16 residues. The V and J ends lost 4 bases and 0 bases respectively, with 13 bases between them. The CDR3 DNA reads TGTGCCAGCAGCCCGAGGGGACTGACGAACACCGGGGAGCTGTTTTTT. Translating it yields CASSPRGLTNTGELFF.

V usage is TRBV14 and J usage is TRBJ1-2, with D possibly matching TRBD1 (5 bases). This CDR3 has 16 residues. The ends were cut back, 3 bases at V and 3 bases at J, with 17 bases in the middle. The germline gives CDR1 SGHDN, CDR2 FVKESK. DNA for the CDR3: TGTGCCAGCAGCCAGAAGGATGGGGCGTATTACTATGGCTACACCTTC. Translation gives CASSQKDGAYYYGYTF.

This clone was counted once. The genes are TRBV30 and TRBJ1-5; 7 bases align to TRBD1. The CDR3 sequence is 14 residues long. Germline loops: CDR1 GTSNPN, CDR2 SVGIG (reference sequence). Trimming at V came to 3 bases and at J to 7 bases, leaving 9 bases not matched to a gene. The CDR3 bases are TGTGCCTGGAGGGCACAGGGGTTGGGACAGCCCCAGCATTTT. Translation gives CAWRAQGLGQPQHF. The whole variable domain, filled in from reference TRBV30 and TRBJ1-5, reads SQTIHQWPATLVQPVGSPLSLECTVEGTSNPNLYWYRQAAGRGLQLLFYSVGIGQISSEVPQNLSASRPQDRQFILSSKKLLLSDSGFYLCAWRAQGLGQPQHFGDGTRLSIL.